This TCR beta chain was obtained from a study of identical twins. Points from the study as a whole: Cord blood beta clonotypes present at high abundance carried fewer insertions; no such pattern appeared in memory repertoires.

TCRdb re-derived calls from the 5' RACE reads in MiXCR, one entry per CDR3 protein. The sample includes just over 450,000 distinct CDR3 sequences, 11% to 15% seen only once; the top ten take over 0.5%. This clonotype was observed a handful of times. As yet, its antigen is unknown. Everyone who gave samples was a healthy Caucasian. Germline CDR1 and CDR2: DFQATT and SNEGSKA (reference sequence). The trim removed 3 bases at V and 2 bases at J, leaving 13 bases unmatched. The length of the CDR3 is 16 residues. These sequences were also reported in another study, on yellow fever vaccine responses in identical twins. That publication notes: Reports say the vaccine T cell response in twins looked partly convergent and partly personalized.

The chain uses TRBV20-1 and TRBJ2-7; 7 nucleotides match TRBD2. The clonotype was recovered from a woman aged 18-30 years in good health. The sequencing sample was made of CD4+ T cells sorted from blood. CDR3 sequence (DNA): TGCAGTGCTAGGAAGGGAGGTGGGAGGGCCGCCTACGAGCAGTACTTC. Encoded protein: CSARKGGGRAAYEQYF.